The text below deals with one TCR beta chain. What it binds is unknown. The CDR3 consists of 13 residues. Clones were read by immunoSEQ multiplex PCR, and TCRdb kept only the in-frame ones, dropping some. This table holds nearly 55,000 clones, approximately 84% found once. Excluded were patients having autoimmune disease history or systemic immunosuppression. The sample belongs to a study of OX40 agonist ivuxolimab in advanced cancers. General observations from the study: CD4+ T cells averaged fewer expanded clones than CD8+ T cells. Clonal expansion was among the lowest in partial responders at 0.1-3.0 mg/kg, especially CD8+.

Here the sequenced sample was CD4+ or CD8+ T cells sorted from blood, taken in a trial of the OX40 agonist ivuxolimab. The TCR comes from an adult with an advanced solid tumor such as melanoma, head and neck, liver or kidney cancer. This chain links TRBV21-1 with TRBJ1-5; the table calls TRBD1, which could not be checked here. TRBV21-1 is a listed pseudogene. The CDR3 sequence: CASTSSGCQPQHF. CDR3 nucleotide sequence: TGTGCCAGCACCTCTTCAGGGTGCCAGCCCCAGCATTTT.